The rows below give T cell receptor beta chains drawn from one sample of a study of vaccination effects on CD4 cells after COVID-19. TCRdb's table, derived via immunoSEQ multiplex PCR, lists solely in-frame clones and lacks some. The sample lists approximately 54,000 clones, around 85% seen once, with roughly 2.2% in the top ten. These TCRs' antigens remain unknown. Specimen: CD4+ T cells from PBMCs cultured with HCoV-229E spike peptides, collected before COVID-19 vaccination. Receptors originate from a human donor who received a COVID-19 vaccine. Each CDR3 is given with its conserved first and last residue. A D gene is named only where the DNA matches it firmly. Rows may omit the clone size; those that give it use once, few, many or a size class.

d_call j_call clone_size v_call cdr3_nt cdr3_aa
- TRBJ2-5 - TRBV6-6 TGTGCCAGCAGTTACGAGGGGGGACATTATCAAGAGACCCAGTACTTC CASSYEGGHYQETQYF
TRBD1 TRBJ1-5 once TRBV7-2 TGTGCCAGCAGCTTAGTTGGGACAGGGAATAGCAATCAGCCCCAGCATTTT CASSLVGTGNSNQPQHF
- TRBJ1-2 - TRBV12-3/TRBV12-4 TGTGCCAGCAGGCTGACAGTCCTAGGAGGCTACACCTTC CASRLTVLGGYTF
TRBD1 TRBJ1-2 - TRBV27 TGTGCCAGCAGTAGGGGGACAGGTGAAAACTATGGCTACACCTTC CASSRGTGENYGYTF
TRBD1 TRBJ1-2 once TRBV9 TGTGCCAGCAGCGTAGCTCTGGGGACAGGGGATCGCTATGGCTACACCTTC CASSVALGTGDRYGYTF
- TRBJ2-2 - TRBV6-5 TGTGCCAGCAGTTACTCGCGGGGATTTGGCACCGGGGAGCTGTTTTTT CASSYSRGFGTGELFF
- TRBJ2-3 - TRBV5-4 TGTGCCAGCAAGGGCGGCGGTGATACGCAGTATTTT CASKGGGDTQYF
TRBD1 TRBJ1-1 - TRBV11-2 TGTGCCAGCAGGGGGCAGGGACAGACGATGAACACTGAAGCTTTCTTT CASRGQGQTMNTEAFF
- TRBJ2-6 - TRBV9 TGTGCCAGCAGCCTCACATCCGCCGGGGCCAACGTCCTGACTTTC CASSLTSAGANVLTF
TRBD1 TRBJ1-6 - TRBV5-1 TGCGCCAGCAGCTTGGATAACAGGGGCCTTGATAATTCACCCCTCCACTTT CASSLDNRGLDNSPLHF
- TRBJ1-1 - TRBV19 TGTGCCAGTATCACCCCATCCGAAACTGTATCTTCTGAAGCTTTCTTT CASITPSETVSSEAFF
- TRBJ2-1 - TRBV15 TGTGCCACCAGCACGACCACAGGGTACATTTACAATGAGCAGTTCTTC CATSTTTGYIYNEQFF
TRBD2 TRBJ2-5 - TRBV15 TGTGCCACCAGCAGAGATAGCGGGGGGGGTCAAGAGACCCAGTACTTC CATSRDSGGGQETQYF
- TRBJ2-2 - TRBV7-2 TGTGCCAGCAGCCCGTCGACAGGGAACACCGGGGAGCTGTTTTTT CASSPSTGNTGELFF
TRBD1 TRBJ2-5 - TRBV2 TGTGCCAGCAGTGAAGAAACCCACGCAGGGGGAGAGACCCAGTACTTC CASSEETHAGGETQYF
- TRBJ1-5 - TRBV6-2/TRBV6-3 TGTGCCAGCAGTTCCCCCGGGGTTTCAGGGTGGCCCCAGCATTTT CASSSPGVSGWPQHF
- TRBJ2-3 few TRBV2 TGTGCCAGCAGGTACAGGGACACAGATACGCAGTATTTT CASRYRDTDTQYF
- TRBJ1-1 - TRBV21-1 TGTGCCAGCAGCAACAGGGTTCAGAACACTGAAGCTTTCTTT CASSNRVQNTEAFF
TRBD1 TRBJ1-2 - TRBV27 TGTGCCAGCAAATTCGGACAGGGAGCTTATGGCTACACCTTC CASKFGQGAYGYTF
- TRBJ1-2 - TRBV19 TGTGCCAGTAGTAACCAAGCCTCGGGGGGAGTTGGTGGCTACACCTTC CASSNQASGGVGGYTF
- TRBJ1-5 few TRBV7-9 TGTGCCAGCAGCTTAGGCGGAGGCGGCAATCAGCCCCAGCATTTT CASSLGGGGNQPQHF
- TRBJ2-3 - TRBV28 TGTGCCAGCAGTTGGTCCACAGATACGCAGTATTTT CASSWSTDTQYF
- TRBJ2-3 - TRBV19 TGTGCCAGTAGTTCAACTACCCTCCCTGGTACGCAGTATTTT CASSSTTLPGTQYF
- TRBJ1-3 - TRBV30 TGTGGCCGGGGCGGACTCTCTGGAAACACCATATATTTT CGRGGLSGNTIYF
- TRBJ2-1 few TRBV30 TGTGCCTGGAGTCCCCTGAAGGGTCAGCAGTTCTTC CAWSPLKGQQFF
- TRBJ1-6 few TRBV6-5 TGTGCCAGCACTTTGGACAGTTCCAATTCACCCCTCCACTTT CASTLDSSNSPLHF
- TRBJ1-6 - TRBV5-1 TGCGCCAGCAGCTTGTCGCCTAGGGATTCACCCCTCCACTTT CASSLSPRDSPLHF